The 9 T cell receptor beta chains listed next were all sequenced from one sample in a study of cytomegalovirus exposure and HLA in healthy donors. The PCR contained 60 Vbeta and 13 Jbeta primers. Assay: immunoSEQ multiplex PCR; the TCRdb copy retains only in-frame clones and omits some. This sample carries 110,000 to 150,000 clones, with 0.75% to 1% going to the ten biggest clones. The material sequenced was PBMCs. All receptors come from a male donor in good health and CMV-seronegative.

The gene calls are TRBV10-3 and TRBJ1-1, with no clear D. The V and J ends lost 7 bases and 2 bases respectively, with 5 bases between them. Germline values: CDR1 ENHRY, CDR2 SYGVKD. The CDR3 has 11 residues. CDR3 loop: CAIKANTEAFF. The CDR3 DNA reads TGTGCCATCAAAGCCAACACTGAAGCTTTCTTT.

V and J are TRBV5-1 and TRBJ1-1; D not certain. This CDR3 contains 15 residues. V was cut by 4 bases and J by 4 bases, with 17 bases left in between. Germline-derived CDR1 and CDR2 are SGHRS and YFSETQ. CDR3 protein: CASSPNSLRGTEAFF. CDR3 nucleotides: TGCGCCAGCAGCCCCAACAGCCTCCGGGGCACTGAAGCTTTCTTT. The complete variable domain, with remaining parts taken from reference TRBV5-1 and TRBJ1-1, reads KAGVTQTPRYLIKTRGQQVTLSCSPISGHRSVSWYQQTPGQGLQFLFEYFSETQRNKGNFPGRFSGRQFSNSRSEMNVSTLELGDSALYLCASSPNSLRGTEAFFGQGTRLTVV.

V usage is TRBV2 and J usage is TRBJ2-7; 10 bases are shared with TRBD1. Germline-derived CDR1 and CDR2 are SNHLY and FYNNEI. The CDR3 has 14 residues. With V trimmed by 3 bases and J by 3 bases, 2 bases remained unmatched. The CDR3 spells CASSEGDRGYEQYF. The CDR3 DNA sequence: TGTGCCAGCAGTGAGGGGGACAGGGGCTACGAGCAGTACTTC.

The CDR3 here is CASSYRDTNTGELFF. The CDR3 nucleotides read TGTGCCAGCAGTTATAGGGACACCAACACCGGGGAGCTGTTTTTT. The chain carries TRBV6-5 and TRBJ2-2; D might be TRBD1 (6 bases). CDR1 is MNHEY and CDR2 is SVGAGI in the germline V gene. The ends were cut back, 3 bases at V and 2 bases at J, with 10 bases in the middle. The CDR3 loop spans 15 amino acids.

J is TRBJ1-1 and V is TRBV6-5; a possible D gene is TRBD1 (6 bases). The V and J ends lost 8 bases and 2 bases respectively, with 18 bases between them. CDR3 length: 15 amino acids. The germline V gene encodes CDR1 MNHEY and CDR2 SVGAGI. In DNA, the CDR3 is TGTGCCAGCCTAAAGGCGAGGGGGAAAAACACTGAAGCTTTCTTT. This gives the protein CASLKARGKNTEAFF.

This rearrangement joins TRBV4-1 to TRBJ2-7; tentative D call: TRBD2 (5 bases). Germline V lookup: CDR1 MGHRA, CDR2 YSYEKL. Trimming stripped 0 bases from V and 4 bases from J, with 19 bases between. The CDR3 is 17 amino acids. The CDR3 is CASSQEGTTGWAYEQYF. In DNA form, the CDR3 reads TGCGCCAGCAGCCAAGAAGGAACGACGGGATGGGCTTACGAGCAGTACTTC.

CDR3 nucleotide sequence: TGTGCCAGCAGTTTATCCCCTCCCGGGGGAGGGGGCTACACCTTC. Its translation: CASSLSPPGGGGYTF. The chain couples TRBV27 to TRBJ1-2, with D possibly being TRBD1 (5 bases). Germline assignment: CDR1 MNHEY and CDR2 SMNVEV (reference sequence). The CDR3 consists of 15 residues. Trimming shortened V by 0 bases and J by 8 bases, and 16 bases separated the two germline ends.

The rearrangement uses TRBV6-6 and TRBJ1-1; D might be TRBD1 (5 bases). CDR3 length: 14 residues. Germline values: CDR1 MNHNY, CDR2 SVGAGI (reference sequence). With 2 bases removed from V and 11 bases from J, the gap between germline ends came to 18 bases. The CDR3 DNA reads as TGTGCCAGCAGTTACGAAGGGGCCGTTTTCGCGGCTTTCTTT. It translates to CASSYEGAVFAAFF.

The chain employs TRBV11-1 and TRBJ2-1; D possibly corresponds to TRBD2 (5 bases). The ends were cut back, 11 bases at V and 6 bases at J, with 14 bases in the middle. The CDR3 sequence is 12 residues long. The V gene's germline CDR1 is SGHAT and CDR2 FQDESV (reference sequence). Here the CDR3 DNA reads TGTGCCTCAAAGGGCGGGCCCAATGAGCAGTTCTTC. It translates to CASKGGPNEQFF.